These T cell receptor beta chains were read from a single sample in a study of blood T cell repertoires in COVID-19. Clones were read by immunoSEQ multiplex PCR, and TCRdb kept only the in-frame ones, dropping some. The repertoire holds 190,000 or so clones, with more than 80% as singletons. The specimen was PBMCs or T cells enriched from blood (not recorded which). The receptor set was obtained from a woman under 30 who had recovered from COVID-19. CDR3s include the opening cysteine and the closing phenylalanine or tryptophan. A D gene is named only where the DNA matches it firmly. Expanded clones get a size class; other rows say once, few or many, or leave the size out.

TRBD1	TRBV15	TRBJ1-2	once	CATSRPPQPGQGTGYTF	TGTGCCACCAGCAGGCCCCCCCAGCCGGGACAGGGCACAGGCTACACCTTC
-	TRBV5-1	TRBJ2-2	-	CASSFEPPGELFF	TGCGCCAGCAGCTTTGAGCCCCCCGGGGAGCTGTTTTTT
TRBD2	TRBV19	TRBJ2-1	-	CASSIVLAGGENAAYNEQFF	TGTGCCAGTAGTATAGTCCTAGCGGGGGGGGAAAATGCAGCCTACAATGAGCAGTTCTTC
TRBD1	TRBV25-1	TRBJ2-7	-	CASRSTGLYEQYF	TGTGCCAGCAGGTCGACAGGGCTCTACGAGCAGTACTTC
-	TRBV4-2	TRBJ1-4	-	CASSQEQFNEKLFF	TGTGCCAGCAGCCAAGAACAGTTTAATGAAAAACTGTTTTTT
TRBD1	TRBV6-5	TRBJ1-1	-	CASRRGPNVNTEAFF	TGTGCCAGCAGGAGGGGGCCAAACGTGAACACTGAAGCTTTCTTT
-	TRBV6-5	TRBJ1-5	once	CASGSGGDQPQHF	TGTGCCAGCGGGTCAGGTGGCGATCAGCCCCAGCATTTT
-	TRBV9	TRBJ1-2	-	CASSTMIGGVNYGYTF	TGTGCCAGCAGCACTATGATTGGAGGAGTTAACTATGGCTACACCTTC
-	TRBV12-5	TRBJ2-2	-	CASGPVPGELFF	TGTGCTAGTGGACCGGTCCCCGGGGAGCTGTTTTTT
-	TRBV18	TRBJ2-3	-	CASSPNTNTDTQYF	TGTGCCAGCTCACCTAACACTAACACAGATACGCAGTATTTT
TRBD2	TRBV28	TRBJ2-3	-	CASRNLAGGPDTQYF	TGTGCCAGCAGAAACCTAGCGGGGGGCCCAGATACGCAGTATTTT
TRBD1	TRBV7-9	TRBJ1-2	-	CASSIGQVYGYTF	TGTGCCAGCAGCATAGGACAGGTCTATGGCTACACCTTC
-	TRBV7-9	TRBJ1-6	-	CASSRTAGGSYNSPLHF	TGTGCCAGCAGTCGTACAGCCGGTGGGTCCTATAATTCACCCCTCCACTTT
TRBD2	TRBV19	TRBJ2-5	-	CASSPGTSGAGRTQYF	TGTGCCAGTAGTCCCGGGACTAGCGGGGCCGGGCGGACCCAGTACTTC
-	TRBV9	TRBJ1-2	-	CASSVTLDPGRGYTF	TGTGCCAGCAGCGTAACCCTGGATCCGGGTAGGGGCTACACCTTC
-	TRBV29-1	TRBJ1-4	-	CSVGVQDEKLFF	TGCAGCGTTGGTGTACAAGATGAAAAACTGTTTTTT
-	TRBV6-5	TRBJ1-1	-	CASSSAGKNTEAFF	TGTGCCAGCAGTTCAGCAGGGAAGAACACTGAAGCTTTCTTT
TRBD1	TRBV4-2	TRBJ1-1	-	CASSQEGQGYSNTEAFF	TGTGCCAGCAGCCAAGAGGGACAGGGCTATTCGAACACTGAAGCTTTCTTT
-	TRBV19	TRBJ2-7	-	CASSWAVDSYEQYF	TGTGCCAGTTCCTGGGCAGTCGACTCCTACGAGCAGTACTTC
-	TRBV12-5	TRBJ1-1	-	CASAPEVATEAFF	TGTGCTAGTGCCCCCGAGGTGGCCACTGAAGCTTTCTTT
-	TRBV28	TRBJ1-2	-	CASSLTGSNYGYTF	TGTGCCAGCAGTTTGACCGGGTCTAACTATGGCTACACCTTC
-	TRBV5-6	TRBJ1-6	-	CASGGVGYNSPLHF	TGTGCCAGCGGAGGGGTGGGTTATAATTCACCCCTCCACTTT
TRBD1	TRBV19	TRBJ1-1	-	CASSRTGGTEAFF	TGTGCCAGTAGTAGGACAGGGGGCACTGAAGCTTTCTTT
-	TRBV9	TRBJ1-2	-	CASRAGTTNGGYTF	TGTGCCAGCAGGGCCGGGACAACAAATGGTGGCTACACCTTC
-	TRBV18	TRBJ1-2	-	CASSGDDSYGYTF	TGTGCCAGCTCAGGCGATGACAGCTATGGCTACACCTTC
-	TRBV4-1	TRBJ1-1	-	CASSQDQGHGLEAFF	TGCGCCAGCAGCCAAGATCAGGGCCACGGTCTTGAAGCTTTCTTT
-	TRBV27	TRBJ1-1	-	CASSLGGTNTEAFF	TGTGCCAGCTCTCTGGGGGGGACCAACACTGAAGCTTTCTTT
TRBD2	TRBV15	TRBJ2-1	-	CATSKTSGGTDEQFF	TGTGCCACCAGCAAGACTAGCGGGGGGACCGATGAGCAGTTCTTC
-	TRBV7-9	TRBJ2-7	-	CASSFGEHSYEQYF	TGTGCCAGCAGCTTTGGAGAACACTCCTACGAGCAGTACTTC
-	TRBV30	TRBJ1-6	-	CAWSLGPRGNSPLHF	TGTGCCTGGAGTCTAGGTCCCAGAGGAAATTCACCCCTCCACTTT
-	TRBV15	TRBJ1-2	once	CATSRDRNYGYTF	TGTGCCACCAGCAGAGACAGGAACTATGGCTACACCTTC
-	TRBV6-5	TRBJ1-2	once	CASSNEAARGGYTF	TGTGCCAGCAGTAACGAGGCCGCCCGGGGTGGCTACACCTTC
TRBD1	TRBV28	TRBJ1-6	-	CATLDRGGSPLHF	TGTGCCACCCTTGACAGGGGGGGTTCACCCCTCCACTTT
TRBD1	TRBV12-3/TRBV12-4	TRBJ1-1	-	CASSPDRVAFF	TGTGCCAGCAGTCCGGACAGGGTAGCTTTCTTT
TRBD2	TRBV4-1	TRBJ2-3	-	CASSRWGGGAPSTDTQYF	TGCGCCAGCAGCCGTTGGGGCGGGGGGGCACCGAGCACAGATACGCAGTATTTT
TRBD2	TRBV9	TRBJ2-2	-	CASSVGGGAGELFF	TGTGCCAGCAGCGTAGGCGGGGGGGCCGGGGAGCTGTTTTTT
TRBD1	TRBV14	TRBJ2-5	once	CASSQPRTGVLRETQYF	TGTGCCAGCAGCCAACCCCGGACAGGGGTATTGCGAGAGACCCAGTACTTC
-	TRBV9	TRBJ2-3	-	CASSGTSSTDTQYF	TGTGCCAGCAGCGGGACTTCTAGCACAGATACGCAGTATTTT
-	TRBV5-1	TRBJ1-5	-	CASSLSDRSNQPQHF	TGCGCCAGCAGCTTGTCTGACAGAAGCAATCAGCCCCAGCATTTT
TRBD1	TRBV27	TRBJ1-1	-	CASSLFWDRAKNTEAFF	TGTGCCAGCAGTTTATTTTGGGACAGAGCCAAGAACACTGAAGCTTTCTTT
-	TRBV27	TRBJ1-3	-	CASSSSTRQAGNTIYF	TGTGCCAGCAGTTCATCGACGCGACAGGCTGGAAACACCATATATTTT
TRBD1	TRBV29-1	TRBJ2-1	-	CSEGTDYNEQFF	TGCAGCGAGGGGACAGACTACAATGAGCAGTTCTTC
-	TRBV11-3	TRBJ2-5	-	CASSLSGSGETQYF	TGTGCCAGCAGCTTATCTGGGTCGGGAGAGACCCAGTACTTC
-	TRBV5-4	TRBJ2-7	-	CASSGADYEQYF	TGTGCCAGCAGCGGGGCGGACTACGAGCAGTACTTC
-	TRBV9	TRBJ1-1	-	CASSVGTNTEAFF	TGTGCCAGCAGCGTAGGTACTAACACTGAAGCTTTCTTT
TRBD2	TRBV5-4	TRBJ2-5	-	CASSSRGGLETQYF	TGTGCCAGCAGCTCACGGGGGGGCCTAGAGACCCAGTACTTC
-	TRBV2	TRBJ1-5	-	CASSEELQPQHF	TGTGCCAGCAGTGAAGAACTGCAGCCCCAGCATTTT
TRBD1	TRBV29-1	TRBJ1-2	-	CSVEGQGDGGYTF	TGCAGCGTTGAGGGTCAGGGGGATGGTGGCTACACCTTC
TRBD2	TRBV10-2	TRBJ2-3	-	CASTGTSRTDTQYF	TGCGCCAGCACAGGGACTAGTAGGACAGATACGCAGTATTTT